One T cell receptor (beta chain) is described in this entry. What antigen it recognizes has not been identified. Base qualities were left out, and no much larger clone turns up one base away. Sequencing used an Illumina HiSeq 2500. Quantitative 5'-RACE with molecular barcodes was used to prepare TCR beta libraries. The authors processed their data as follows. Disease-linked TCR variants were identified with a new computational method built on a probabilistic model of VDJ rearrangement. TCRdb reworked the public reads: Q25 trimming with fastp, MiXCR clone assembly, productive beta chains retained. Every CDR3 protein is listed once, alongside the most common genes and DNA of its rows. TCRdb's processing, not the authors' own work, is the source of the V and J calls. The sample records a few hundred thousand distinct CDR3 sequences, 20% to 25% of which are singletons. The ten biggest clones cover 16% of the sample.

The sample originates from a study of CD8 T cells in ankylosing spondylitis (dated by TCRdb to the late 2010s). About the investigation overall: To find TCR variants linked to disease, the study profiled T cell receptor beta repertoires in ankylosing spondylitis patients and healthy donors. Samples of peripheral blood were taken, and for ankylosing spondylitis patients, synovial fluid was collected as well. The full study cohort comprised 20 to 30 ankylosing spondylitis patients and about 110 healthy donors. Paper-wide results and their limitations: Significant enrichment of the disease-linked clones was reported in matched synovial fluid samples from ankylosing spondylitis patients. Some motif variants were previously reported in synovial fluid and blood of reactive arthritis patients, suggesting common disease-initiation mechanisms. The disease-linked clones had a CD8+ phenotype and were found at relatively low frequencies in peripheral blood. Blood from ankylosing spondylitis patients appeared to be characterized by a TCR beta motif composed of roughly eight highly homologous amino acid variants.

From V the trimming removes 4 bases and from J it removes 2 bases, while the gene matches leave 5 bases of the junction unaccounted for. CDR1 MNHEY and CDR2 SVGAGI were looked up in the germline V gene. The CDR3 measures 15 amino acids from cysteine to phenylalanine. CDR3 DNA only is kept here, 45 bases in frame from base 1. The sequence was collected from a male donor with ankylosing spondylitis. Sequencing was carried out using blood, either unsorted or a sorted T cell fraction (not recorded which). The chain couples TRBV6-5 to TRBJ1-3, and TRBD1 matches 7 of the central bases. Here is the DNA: TGTGCCAGCAGTTCCGACAGGGTGGCTGGAAACACCATATATTTT. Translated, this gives CASSSDRVAGNTIYF.